These 25 T cell receptor beta chains share one sample of origin, sequenced in a study of OX40 agonist ivuxolimab in advanced cancers. Clones were read by immunoSEQ multiplex PCR, and TCRdb kept only the in-frame ones, dropping some. The sample lists about 75,000 clones, 87% occurring once. This material consisted of CD4+ or CD8+ T cells sorted from blood, taken in a trial of the OX40 agonist ivuxolimab. These receptor sequences come from an adult with an advanced solid tumor such as melanoma, head and neck, liver or kidney cancer.

This sequence joins TRBV7-9 and TRBJ1-1, with D maybe TRBD1 (5 bases). Germline CDR1 and CDR2: SEHNR and FQNEAQ (reference sequence). Deletions cut 2 bases from V and 4 bases from J, with 11 bases between. The length of the CDR3 is 14 residues. CDR3 sequence reads: CASSLQGRATEAFF. The CDR3 DNA follows: TGTGCCAGCAGCTTACAGGGACGCGCCACTGAAGCTTTCTTT.

The chain has TRBV19 and TRBJ1-5; no clear D gene. V was shortened by 5 bases and J by 5 bases, with 7 bases between the two germline ends. Germline CDR1 reads LNHDA; CDR2 reads SQIVND (reference sequence). CDR3 length: 12 residues. Written as DNA, the CDR3 is TGTGCCAGTAGTCGTGGACATCAGCCCCAGCATTTT. This gives the protein CASSRGHQPQHF.

The V call is TRBV27, the J call TRBJ1-2; 7 positions agree with TRBD1. CDR3 size: 15 residues. V gave up 5 bases and J gave up 8 bases; unmatched junction bases: 14. The germline V gene encodes CDR1 MNHEY and CDR2 SMNVEV (reference sequence). CDR3 coding DNA: TGTGCCAGCAGTGATCGATCACGACAGGGACTCGGCTACACCTTC. Its translation: CASSDRSRQGLGYTF.

The J gene is TRBJ1-2, the V gene TRBV4-2; 7 positions agree with TRBD1. This CDR3 contains 15 residues. V trimming: 0 bases; J trimming: 4 bases; junction bases outside the gene matches: 5. Looked up from germline, CDR1 is LGHNA and CDR2 is YNFKEQ. CDR3 region: CASSQDTQGVYGYTF. CDR3 bases: TGTGCCAGCAGCCAAGATACCCAGGGGGTCTATGGCTACACCTTC.

The chain links TRBV28 to TRBJ1-1, with TRBD1 as a possible D gene (6 bases). This CDR3 spans 15 amino acids. Trimming left V 7 bases short and J 5 bases short, with 20 bases between. Germline lookup yields CDR1 MDHEN and CDR2 SYDVKM. The CDR3 region has the DNA TGTGCCAGCACCTTGGGGGCCGAGGGAGGGACTGAAGCTTTCTTT. Residues: CASTLGAEGGTEAFF.

There are a few counts of this clone. The chain has TRBV6-5 and TRBJ1-2, with 8 positions matching TRBD1. Germline-derived CDR1 and CDR2 are MNHEY and SVGAGI. Trimming removed 5 bases from V and 2 bases from J; junction bases left unmatched: 7. The CDR3 has 15 residues. DNA for the CDR3: TGTGCCAGCAGTCCGGACAGGGCGGGGAACTATGGCTACACCTTC. Protein: CASSPDRAGNYGYTF.

V is TRBV7-6 and J is TRBJ2-1, with TRBD2 identical over 12 bases. The CDR3 length is 15 residues. The junction had 4 bases not matched to a gene; V was cut back by 3 bases and J by 7 bases. CDR1 is SGHVS, CDR2 FNYEAQ, per germline. CDR3 sequence (DNA): TGTGCCAGCAGCTTCCTAGCGGGGGGGCCGAATGAGCAGTTCTTC. Its translation: CASSFLAGGPNEQFF. Filled out from reference TRBV7-6 and TRBJ2-1, the complete variable domain reads GAGVSQSPRYKVTKRGQDVALRCDPISGHVSLYWYRQALGQGPEFLTYFNYEAQQDKSGLPNDRFSAERPEGSISTLTIQRTEQRDSAMYRCASSFLAGGPNEQFFGPGTRLTVL.

This rearrangement joins TRBV10-2 to TRBJ2-7; 10 bases map to TRBD1. CDR3 size: 15 residues. The trim removed 2 bases at V and 4 bases at J, leaving 5 bases unmatched. The V gene's germline CDR1 is WSHSY and CDR2 SAAADI. The CDR3 here is CASSERRGQGYEQYF. In DNA form, the CDR3 reads TGCGCCAGCAGTGAGCGGCGGGGACAGGGGTACGAGCAGTACTTC.

This chain links TRBV6-1 with TRBJ1-6, with no clear D. This CDR3 region has 14 residues. Germline CDR1 is MNHNS and CDR2 is SASEGT. V lost 4 bases, J lost 10 bases, and 14 bases lay in between. The CDR3 reads CASSAGPYGSPLHF. The CDR3 coding sequence is TGTGCCAGCAGTGCCGGCCCTTACGGATCACCCCTCCACTTT.

The gene calls are TRBV4-1 and TRBJ2-1; TRBD1 is a possible D gene (8 bases). Trimming left V 8 bases short and J 6 bases short, with 17 bases between. The germline gives CDR1 MGHRA, CDR2 YSYEKL. The CDR3 sequence is 14 residues long. The CDR3 DNA is TGCGCCAGCGGGAGGGACAGGTCATTCAATGAGCAGTTCTTC. Residues: CASGRDRSFNEQFF.

This clone was seen only a few times. The chain employs TRBV7-9 and TRBJ2-3, with 8 bases fitting TRBD2. This CDR3 region has 15 residues. Germline V CDR1 and CDR2: SEHNR, FQNEAQ (reference sequence). V shed 3 bases, J shed 2 bases, and the junction held 4 bases outside the gene matches. The DNA of the CDR3 is TGTGCCAGCAGCTTCCCAGCGGGGGACACAGATACGCAGTATTTT. Translated, it gives CASSFPAGDTDTQYF.

V is TRBV19 and J is TRBJ2-7; D is possibly TRBD1 (6 bases). V dropped 2 bases and J dropped 2 bases, with 10 bases sitting between them. CDR1 and CDR2 from the germline V gene are LNHDA and SQIVND (reference sequence). This CDR3 contains 14 residues. CDR3 sequence (DNA): TGTGCCAGTAGTATACAGGGGATCCCCTACGAGCAGTACTTC. Protein: CASSIQGIPYEQYF. Filled out from reference TRBV19 and TRBJ2-7, the complete variable domain reads DGGITQSPKYLFRKEGQNVTLSCEQNLNHDAMYWYRQDPGQGLRLIYYSQIVNDFQKGDIAEGYSVSREKKESFPLTVTSAQKNPTAFYLCASSIQGIPYEQYFGPGTRLTVT.

V gene TRBV29-1 combines with J gene TRBJ1-2; 9 bases are a match to TRBD1. The V segment lost 8 bases and the J segment 8 bases; nucleotides outside the gene matches: 18. The germline CDR1 and CDR2 sequences are SQVTM and ANQGSEA. The CDR3 is 15 residues long. The CDR3 reads CSTTSGTGHGRGYTF. The CDR3 nucleotides read TGCAGCACCACCAGTGGGACAGGGCACGGGCGGGGCTACACCTTC.

The rearrangement joins TRBV6-1 to TRBJ1-4; D is unclear. Trimming took 5 bases from V and 10 from J, leaving 8 bases between them. CDR1 and CDR2 from the germline V gene are MNHNS and SASEGT. There are 11 residues in the CDR3. The CDR3: CASSQDSKLFF. CDR3 DNA sequence: TGTGCCAGCAGTCAAGACTCAAAACTGTTTTTT.

The chain recombines TRBV11-2 with TRBJ2-7; 7 bases fit TRBD2. Germline V lookup: CDR1 SGHAT, CDR2 FQNNGV. This CDR3 spans 16 amino acids. Trimming took 5 bases from V and 1 from J; bases not matched to a gene: 11. In DNA, the CDR3 is TGTGCCAGCAGCGGCCAAACGGGGGGTCGGTCCTACGAGCAGTACTTC. It yields the protein CASSGQTGGRSYEQYF.

The chain joins TRBV27 to TRBJ2-5, with D perhaps matching TRBD1 (6 bases). This CDR3 has 14 residues. V was clipped by 5 bases and J by 4 bases, with 14 bases between them. Germline V lookup: CDR1 MNHEY, CDR2 SMNVEV (reference sequence). The CDR3 reads CASSPRGSGETQYF. CDR3 nucleotides: TGTGCCAGCAGTCCGAGGGGGTCTGGAGAGACCCAGTACTTC.

The gene calls are TRBV18 and TRBJ1-2; tentatively, D is TRBD1 (5 bases). From germline, CDR1 is KGHSH and CDR2 LQKENI. Trimming cost V 2 bases and J 2 bases, with 9 bases left between them. The CDR3 is 14 residues long. The CDR3 region has the DNA TGTGCCAGCTCACCAGGGGAGGGGAACTATGGCTACACCTTC. Translation gives CASSPGEGNYGYTF.

The chain carries TRBV6-5 and TRBJ2-2; D is possibly TRBD2 (5 bases). The CDR3 is 12 residues long. Trimming took off 6 bases at V and 6 bases at J, with 8 bases between the two ends. Germline CDR1 is MNHEY and CDR2 is SVGAGI. This CDR3 is CASRREPGELFF. CDR3 sequence (DNA): TGTGCCAGCAGGAGGGAACCCGGGGAGCTGTTTTTT.

This chain uses TRBV9 with TRBJ1-4; 8 bases are shared with TRBD1. J was trimmed by 5 bases and V by 3 bases; bases with no gene match: 6. This CDR3 contains 15 residues. Germline CDR1 SGDLS, CDR2 YYNGEE. The DNA of the CDR3 is TGTGCCAGCAGCGAGGACAGGGAGGGGAATGAAAAACTGTTTTTT. Translation gives CASSEDREGNEKLFF.

This clone was seen once. V gene TRBV29-1 combines with J gene TRBJ2-3, with TRBD2 identical over 9 bases. The J segment lost 2 bases and the V segment lost 1 base, leaving 4 bases of the junction unmatched. CDR1 is SQVTM, CDR2 ANQGSEA, per germline. This CDR3 is built from 15 residues. This chain's CDR3 is CSVEGSGRPTDTQYF. CDR3 bases: TGCAGCGTTGAAGGGAGCGGGAGGCCCACAGATACGCAGTATTTT.

This chain connects TRBV6-1 to TRBJ2-3; D gene unclear. The CDR3 totals 12 residues. V was trimmed by 4 bases and J by 14 bases, leaving 16 bases between them. CDR1 is MNHNS, CDR2 SASEGT, per germline. As DNA, the CDR3 is TGTGCCAGCAGTGCTGATAGTGGGATTGGGTATTTT. Translation: CASSADSGIGYF.

In this sample, this clone turned up once. The chain employs TRBV6-1 and TRBJ1-5; D gene ambiguous. The CDR3 runs to 11 residues. Germline loops: CDR1 MNHNS, CDR2 SASEGT. Trimming left V 1 base short and J 11 bases short, with 6 bases between. For the CDR3, the DNA is TGTGCCAGCAGTGAAGACCGGGCCCAGCATTTT. Its protein product is CASSEDRAQHF.

CDR3 sequence: CASSLRDSHTGELFF. DNA of the CDR3: TGTGCCAGCAGCCTCCGGGACAGCCACACCGGGGAGCTGTTTTTT. This chain connects TRBV7-3 to TRBJ2-2; 7 positions match TRBD1. Trimming removed 5 bases from V and 3 bases from J; junction bases left unmatched: 6. Looked up from germline, CDR1 is SGHTA and CDR2 is FQGTGA. The CDR3 is 15 residues long. Full variable domain (outside the CDR3, taken from reference TRBV7-3 and TRBJ2-2): GAGVSQTPSNKVTEKGKYVELRCDPISGHTALYWYRQSLGQGPEFLIYFQGTGAADDSGLPNDRFFAVRPEGSVSTLKIQRTERGDSAVYLCASSLRDSHTGELFFGEGSRLTVL.

This chain connects TRBV19 to TRBJ1-5; D call uncertain. V lost 7 bases and J 3 bases, leaving 16 bases between the germline ends. The CDR3 sequence is 15 residues long. Germline CDR1 LNHDA, CDR2 SQIVND (reference sequence). CDR3 in DNA: TGTGCCAGTATAGGCAGTGGCGTTGTCAATCAGCCCCAGCATTTT. It specifies CASIGSGVVNQPQHF.

The chain recombines TRBV11-2 with TRBJ2-7; D call uncertain. The CDR3 runs to 14 residues. Germline assignment: CDR1 SGHAT and CDR2 FQNNGV. Trimming shortened V by 1 base and J by 1 base, and 8 bases separated the two germline ends. The CDR3 DNA is TGTGCCAGCAGCTTAGTCGGCAGGTCCTACGAGCAGTACTTC. This sequence encodes CASSLVGRSYEQYF.